The 25 T cell receptor beta chains listed next were all sequenced from one sample in a study of blood T cells in healthy people across ages. Primed by a sample-barcoded 5' primer and a J-beta primer mix, a second PCR proceeded for about 6 to 12 cycles. MiXCR, run by TCRdb on the 5' RACE reads, gives a single entry per CDR3 protein. The sample has about 1.5 million distinct CDR3 sequences; less than 45% are singletons. The material sequenced was blood. Receptors were obtained from a woman under 30 in good health.

This clonotype was recorded many times. The chain links TRBV4-1 to TRBJ2-3; D gene unclear. The CDR3 is 15 residues long. Germline lookup yields CDR1 MGHRA and CDR2 YSYEKL. V lost 7 bases and J 6 bases, leaving 20 bases between the germline ends. The CDR3 loop reads CASKPSQFDRDTQYF. The DNA of the CDR3 is TGCGCCAGCAAGCCAAGTCAATTTGACCGGGATACGCAGTATTTT.

The J gene is TRBJ2-7, the V gene TRBV7-2, with no clear D. This CDR3 comprises 13 residues. Germline V CDR1 and CDR2: SGHTA, FQGNSA. V lost 4 bases and J lost 7, with 14 bases in between. CDR3 in amino acids: CASSSPERLEQYF. CDR3 nucleotide sequence: TGTGCCAGCAGCTCCCCGGAGAGGTTGGAGCAGTACTTC.

This chain connects TRBV20-1 to TRBJ1-1, with D possibly matching TRBD1 (5 bases). V was cut by 4 bases and J by 0 bases, with 9 bases left in between. Germline lookup yields CDR1 DFQATT and CDR2 SNEGSKA (reference sequence). The CDR3 has 13 residues. CDR3 DNA: TGCAGTGCTATCGGGGGGGTGAACACTGAAGCTTTCTTT. Residues: CSAIGGVNTEAFF.

The chain links TRBV4-1 to TRBJ1-6; 7 nucleotides agree with TRBD1. V lost 3 bases and J lost 7; bases outside the gene matches: 9. Germline V gene sequence: CDR1 MGHRA, CDR2 YSYEKL. The CDR3 covers 16 residues. The CDR3 nucleotides read TGCGCCAGCAGCCAGTCCTACAGGGGAGACAATTCACCCCTCCACTTT. Translation: CASSQSYRGDNSPLHF.

This clonotype was seen more than once but under ten times. The CDR3 reads CSARETGGYGFSTDTQYF. The CDR3 DNA reads as TGCAGTGCTAGAGAGACAGGGGGCTATGGCTTCAGCACAGATACGCAGTATTTT. The rearrangement uses TRBV20-1 and TRBJ2-3; 10 positions agree with TRBD1. Per the germline V gene, CDR1 is DFQATT and CDR2 is SNEGSKA (reference sequence). CDR3 length equals 18 residues. With V trimmed by 0 bases and J by 0 bases, 9 bases remained unmatched.

This sequence joins TRBV29-1 and TRBJ2-1; 7 bases are shared with TRBD1. The germline V gene has CDR1 SQVTM and CDR2 ANQGSEA. The CDR3 totals 12 residues. J was trimmed by 9 bases and V by 4 bases; bases with no gene match: 6. CDR3 amino acids: CSVVQGTAEQFF. The CDR3 coding sequence is TGCAGCGTTGTACAGGGGACCGCTGAGCAGTTCTTC.

The rearrangement uses TRBV27 and TRBJ1-1; no definite D call. V lost 3 bases and J 11 bases, leaving 16 bases between the germline ends. CDR1 and CDR2 from the germline V gene are MNHEY and SMNVEV (reference sequence). This CDR3 spans 13 amino acids. In DNA form, the CDR3 reads TGTGCCAGCAGTTTTGGTCTCTCACTGCGGGCTTTCTTT. It specifies CASSFGLSLRAFF.

This sequence joins TRBV29-1 and TRBJ1-1; a weak D match, TRBD1 (5 bases). Germline V CDR1 and CDR2: SQVTM, ANQGSEA. V shed 6 bases and J shed 0 bases, with 14 bases lying between them. This CDR3 has 14 amino acids. This CDR3 is CSVRPGALNTEAFF. In nucleotides, the CDR3 is TGCAGCGTAAGGCCCGGGGCTTTGAACACTGAAGCTTTCTTT.

This clonotype was observed a few times. CDR3 bases: TGCAGTGCGGGGACTAGCGGGAGTCCTACAGATACGCAGTATTTT. Its translation: CSAGTSGSPTDTQYF. The chain employs TRBV20-1 and TRBJ2-3; 14 bases are a match to TRBD2. The length of the CDR3 is 15 residues. Trimming took 6 bases from V and 3 from J; bases not matched to a gene: 5. Germline V gives CDR1 DFQATT, CDR2 SNEGSKA (reference sequence).

The V call is TRBV27, the J call TRBJ2-1; 14 bases map to TRBD2. CDR3 size: 18 residues. J gave up 9 bases and V 1 base, and 11 bases lay outside the gene matches. Looked up from germline, CDR1 is MNHEY and CDR2 is SMNVEV (reference sequence). The CDR3 region has the DNA TGTGCCAGCAGTTTATACACCCTCGGGACTAGCGGGAGAACTGAGCAGTTCTTC. This sequence encodes CASSLYTLGTSGRTEQFF.

Comments on this clonotype: The junction departs from germline at one end; a sequencing error may be responsible. The chain joins TRBV4-3 to TRBJ2-1; the D gene is possibly TRBD2 (5 bases). The CDR3 is 17 residues long. CDR1 and CDR2 (germline): LGHNA, YSLEER. In DNA form, the CDR3 reads TGCACCAGCAGCCAAGATCTCACGGGAATAACCTACAATGAGCAGTTCTTC. Translating it yields CTSSQDLTGITYNEQFF.

This clonotype has only a few counts. The genes are TRBV20-1 and TRBJ1-2, with no clear D. The CDR3 is 13 residues long. Germline CDR1 is DFQATT and CDR2 is SNEGSKA (reference sequence). V lost 3 bases, J lost 0 bases, and 8 bases lay in between. The CDR3 loop reads CSASRHSNYGYTF. CDR3 bases: TGCAGTGCTAGCCGACATTCTAACTATGGCTACACCTTC.

V gene TRBV4-3 combines with J gene TRBJ2-1; D is undetermined. The J call could be wrong; TRBJ2-7 is a better fit for the DNA end. The CDR3 totals 18 residues. CDR1 and CDR2 (germline): LGHNA, YSLEER. The CDR3 spells CASSQEYGMWKSYNEQYF. The CDR3 DNA follows: TGCGCCAGCAGCCAAGAATACGGAATGTGGAAGTCCTACAATGAGCAGTACTTC.

The genes are TRBV7-6 and TRBJ2-4; 14 bases fit TRBD2. The germline gives CDR1 SGHVS, CDR2 FNYEAQ. The CDR3 runs to 17 residues. V was pared by 4 bases and J by 1 base, with 3 bases of the junction left unmatched. In nucleotides, the CDR3 is TGTGCCAGCAGCTCTCGACTAGCGGGGGGGGCCAAAAACATTCAGTACTTC. Its protein product is CASSSRLAGGAKNIQYF.

The J gene is TRBJ2-1, the V gene TRBV12-5; the D is unclear. The CDR3 sequence is 13 residues long. V shed 6 bases and J shed 2 bases, with 8 bases lying between them. CDR1 and CDR2 from the germline V gene are LGHNT and FRNRAP. The CDR3 region is CASGPGPYNEQFF. The CDR3 DNA reads TGTGCTAGTGGGCCCGGTCCCTACAATGAGCAGTTCTTC.

This clonotype was seen repeatedly, ten times or more. The V and J genes are TRBV6-5 and TRBJ1-2; D gene uncertain. Germline V CDR1 and CDR2: MNHEY, SVGAGI. Trimming left V 6 bases short and J 5 bases short, with 13 bases between. The CDR3 has 13 residues. The CDR3 DNA reads as TGTGCCAGCAGCCAAGGACGGGATTATGGCTACACCTTC. The encoded protein is CASSQGRDYGYTF.

The sample holds a few counts of this clonotype. The J gene is TRBJ2-7, the V gene TRBV27; D remains ambiguous. The germline gives CDR1 MNHEY, CDR2 SMNVEV (reference sequence). Trimming removed 6 bases from V and 3 bases from J, with 12 bases in between. The CDR3 spans 13 residues. The CDR3 here is CASSPNPRYEQYF. The CDR3 region has the DNA TGTGCCAGCAGCCCTAACCCACGCTACGAGCAGTACTTC.

The DNA for the CDR3 is TGTGCCAGCAGCCCAGATCTAACGCCGGGTGAGCAGTACTTC. It specifies CASSPDLTPGEQYF. The rearrangement joins TRBV3-1 to TRBJ2-5; D gene uncertain. V lost 4 bases and J lost 11, with 20 bases in between. The CDR3 is made up of 14 amino acids. CDR1 and CDR2 from the germline V gene are LGHDT and YNNKEL (reference sequence).

This clonotype turned up a few times. The chain uses TRBV4-3 and TRBJ2-3, with D uncertain. The CDR3 sequence is 13 residues long. Germline V gene lookup returns CDR1 LGHNA and CDR2 YSLEER. With 0 bases removed from V and 8 bases from J, the gap between germline ends came to 9 bases. The CDR3 DNA sequence: TGCGCCAGCAGCCAAGATTTATCGGTTACGCAGTATTTT. Its translation: CASSQDLSVTQYF.

This clonotype was counted between two and nine times. V usage is TRBV12-3 or TRBV12-4 and J usage is TRBJ1-5; D unresolved. The V end was cut by 6 bases, the J end by 3 bases, with 12 bases between. The CDR3 has 14 amino acids. CDR3 bases: TGTGCCAGCAGCTCCGGTTCGGTCAATCAGCCCCAGCATTTT. Its protein is CASSSGSVNQPQHF.

This chain connects TRBV12-3 or TRBV12-4 to TRBJ2-1, with 12 bases that match TRBD2. CDR3 size: 16 residues. With V trimmed by 4 bases and J by 5 bases, 6 bases remained unmatched. DNA of the CDR3: TGTGCCAGCAGTTCCCTTGGACTAGCGGGACACAATGAGCAGTTCTTC. Translated, it gives CASSSLGLAGHNEQFF.

This clonotype came up a few times. The chain employs TRBV4-1 and TRBJ1-4; D gene ambiguous. CDR1 is MGHRA, CDR2 YSYEKL, per germline. V was cut by 4 bases and J by 7 bases, with 10 bases left in between. There are 13 residues in the CDR3. The DNA of the CDR3 is TGCGCCAGCAGCCCCCCGGAGGGTGAAAAACTGTTTTTT. This sequence encodes CASSPPEGEKLFF.

The chain employs TRBV7-6 and TRBJ1-1; D not certain. Germline CDR1 and CDR2: SGHVS and FNYEAQ. Trimming left V 5 bases short and J 4 bases short, with 14 bases between. The CDR3 runs to 14 residues. The DNA of the CDR3 is TGTGCCAGCAGCCCTGGACCCATGGGCACTGAAGCTTTCTTT. This encodes CASSPGPMGTEAFF.

The chain has TRBV6-5 and TRBJ2-5, with D perhaps assigned TRBD1 or TRBD2 (6 bases each). The J call is doubtful: the DNA matches TRBJ2-7 better. Germline loops: CDR1 MNHEY, CDR2 SVGAGI. This CDR3 is built from 14 residues. CDR3 DNA sequence: TGTGCCAGTGCCCAAGGGGGGAGGCCCCACGAGCAGTACTTC. As protein: CASAQGGRPHEQYF.

V and J are TRBV4-1 and TRBJ1-5, with 7 nucleotides matching TRBD1. Looked up from germline, CDR1 is MGHRA and CDR2 is YSYEKL. There are 15 residues in the CDR3. V lost 3 bases, J lost 5 bases, and 7 bases stayed unmatched. The DNA of the CDR3 is TGCGCCAGCAGCCATAACCGGGACAGTGATCAGCCCCAGCATTTT. Protein: CASSHNRDSDQPQHF.